A single sample is the source of the 32 T cell receptor beta chains below, sequenced in a study of identical twins. TCRdb re-analysed the 5' RACE reads in MiXCR, keeping a single row per CDR3 protein. Altogether around 1.7 million distinct CDR3 sequences are present, under 35% being singletons, with the ten largest covering 0.25% to 0.3%. The sequencing input was cord blood. These receptors all come from a newborn girl in good health.

This clonotype appeared a few times. The V gene is TRBV20-1, the J gene TRBJ1-6; D gene uncertain. Germline CDR1 is DFQATT and CDR2 is SNEGSKA (reference sequence). The CDR3 has 14 residues. V was shortened by 4 bases and J by 0 bases, with 7 bases between the two germline ends. The CDR3 nucleotides read TGCAGTGCTATGGAGAGCTCCTATAATTCACCCCTCCACTTT. Its protein is CSAMESSYNSPLHF.

This chain connects TRBV5-1 to TRBJ2-7; 11 nucleotides agree with TRBD2. Trimming took 4 bases from V and 6 from J; bases not matched to a gene: 12. CDR1 and CDR2 from the germline V gene are SGHRS and YFSETQ. CDR3 length: 16 amino acids. Written as DNA, the CDR3 is TGCGCCAGCAGCCTGGGACTAGCGGTGCCGGGTATCGAGCAGTACTTC. This translates into CASSLGLAVPGIEQYF.

This clonotype showed up just a few times. This chain links TRBV7-8 with TRBJ2-4, with D tentatively TRBD2 (6 bases). Gene TRBJ2-5 matches the end of the DNA better, so the J call may be wrong. The CDR3 extends over 15 amino acids. Per the germline V gene, CDR1 is SGHVS and CDR2 is FQNEAQ. In nucleotides, the CDR3 is TGTGCCAGCAGCTATTCCGGGAGAAGGGTCGAGACCCAGTACTTC. This codes for CASSYSGRRVETQYF.

Note on this clonotype: A read error may be the cause here, since a much bigger clone is one base away. The chain employs TRBV7-2 and TRBJ2-3; D might be TRBD2 (6 bases). This CDR3 has 14 residues. Germline CDR1 is SGHTA and CDR2 is FQGNSA. Trimming removed 1 base from V and 2 bases from J, with 7 bases in between. CDR3 region: CTSSLGDFTDTQYF. CDR3 DNA sequence: TGTACCAGCAGCTTAGGGGACTTCACAGATACGCAGTATTTT.

This clonotype showed up many times. The V gene is TRBV12-3 or TRBV12-4, the J gene TRBJ2-7, with 8 positions matching TRBD1. The CDR3 contains 16 residues. The V segment lost 3 bases and the J segment 4 bases; nucleotides outside the gene matches: 11. The CDR3 loop is CASSFLAGTGFYEQYF. In DNA form, the CDR3 reads TGTGCCAGCAGTTTTCTAGCAGGGACAGGATTTTACGAGCAGTACTTC.

The chain couples TRBV7-2 to TRBJ2-1, with 7 bases matching TRBD1. V trimming: 1 base; J trimming: 9 bases; junction bases outside the gene matches: 6. This CDR3 spans 14 amino acids. Germline lookup yields CDR1 SGHTA and CDR2 FQGNSA. The CDR3 DNA follows: TGTGCCAGCAGCTTAGTTCAGGGGGACAGTGAGCAGTTCTTC. Translated, it gives CASSLVQGDSEQFF. The complete variable domain, with remaining parts taken from reference TRBV7-2 and TRBJ2-1, reads GAGVSQSPSNKVTEKGKDVELRCDPISGHTALYWYRQSLGQGLEFLIYFQGNSAPDKSGLPSDRFSAERTGGSVSTLTIQRTQQEDSAVYLCASSLVQGDSEQFFGPGTRLTVL.

This clonotype appeared many times. V is TRBV11-2 and J is TRBJ2-4; 7 bases line up with TRBD1. The CDR3 loop spans 18 amino acids. Germline loops: CDR1 SGHAT, CDR2 FQNNGV. J was trimmed by 0 bases and V by 5 bases; bases with no gene match: 13. Here the CDR3 reads CASSAPSTGHLAKNIQYF. DNA of the CDR3: TGTGCCAGCAGCGCACCGTCGACAGGGCATCTAGCCAAAAACATTCAGTACTTC.

This clonotype appeared many times. V gene TRBV6-2 or TRBV6-3 combines with J gene TRBJ2-3, with unresolved D. The CDR3 is 15 amino acids. The germline gives CDR1 MNHEY, CDR2 SVGEGT. Trimming left V 2 bases short and J 4 bases short, with 13 bases between. The CDR3 region is CASSYAIGRADTQYF. CDR3 nucleotide sequence: TGTGCCAGCAGTTACGCGATTGGCCGGGCAGATACGCAGTATTTT.

J is TRBJ2-1 and V is TRBV11-2, with 9 positions matching TRBD1. The CDR3 is made up of 16 amino acids. V lost 5 bases, J lost 4 bases, and 9 bases stayed unmatched. The V gene's germline CDR1 is SGHAT and CDR2 FQNNGV. CDR3 sequence (DNA): TGTGCCAGCAGCGCGAAACAGGGGGCACGATACAATGAGCAGTTCTTC. Amino acids: CASSAKQGARYNEQFF.

This clonotype was counted between two and nine times. The DNA for the CDR3 is TGTGCCAGCAGTTACCGGGTCTCATTCAGGGGAACTAATGAAAAACTGTTTTTT. Translated: CASSYRVSFRGTNEKLFF. The chain is built from TRBV6-5 and TRBJ1-4, with D maybe TRBD1 (6 bases). V was shortened by 2 bases and J by 1 base, with 17 bases between the two germline ends. The CDR3 consists of 18 residues. Germline V gene lookup returns CDR1 MNHEY and CDR2 SVGAGI.

This clonotype was observed a few times. The CDR3 bases are TGTGCCAGCAGCTTAGGCTGGGCTGGGAACACTGAAGCTTTCTTT. Residues: CASSLGWAGNTEAFF. The chain recombines TRBV11-2 with TRBJ1-1; D is unresolved. The germline gives CDR1 SGHAT, CDR2 FQNNGV. The V end lost 1 base, the J end lost 1 base, and 10 bases lay between the germline ends. CDR3 length equals 15 residues.

This rearrangement joins TRBV11-2 to TRBJ1-1; D gene ambiguous. There are 13 residues in the CDR3. V was cut by 5 bases and J by 5 bases, with 12 bases left in between. Germline assignment: CDR1 SGHAT and CDR2 FQNNGV. CDR3 in amino acids: CASSSFRSTEAFF. The CDR3 nucleotides read TGTGCCAGCAGCAGTTTTCGGTCGACTGAAGCTTTCTTT. Variable domain in full (rest from reference TRBV11-2 and TRBJ1-1): EAGVAQSPRYKIIEKRQSVAFWCNPISGHATLYWYQQILGQGPKLLIQFQNNGVVDDSQLPKDRFSAERLKGVDSTLKIQPAKLEDSAVYLCASSSFRSTEAFFGQGTRLTVV.

The chain employs TRBV10-3 and TRBJ2-5; 8 bases line up with TRBD1. The assigned J gene may be wrong: the sequence end matches TRBJ2-7 better. Germline V gene data show CDR1 as ENHRY and CDR2 as SYGVKD. CDR3 length equals 14 residues. The CDR3 bases are TGTGCCATCAGTGTCGGACAGGGCGGCTACGAGCAGTACTTC. This translates into CAISVGQGGYEQYF.

This clonotype was recorded at least ten times. The chain links TRBV4-2 to TRBJ2-1; 9 positions match TRBD2. Germline CDR1 reads LGHNA; CDR2 reads YNFKEQ. The CDR3 is made up of 16 amino acids. V lost 4 bases, J lost 4 bases, and 8 bases stayed unmatched. CDR3 nucleotides: TGTGCCAGCAGCCCTCACCCTAGCGGGGTGTACAATGAGCAGTTCTTC. This gives the protein CASSPHPSGVYNEQFF.

This clonotype was picked up one time. The rearrangement joins TRBV12-3 or TRBV12-4 to TRBJ2-5, with D possibly matching TRBD2 (6 bases). The CDR3 is 15 residues long. V lost 5 bases and J 4 bases, leaving 17 bases between the germline ends. Here the CDR3 reads CASSANGGGRETQYF. The DNA for the CDR3 is TGTGCCAGCAGTGCTAACGGGGGAGGTAGAGAGACCCAGTACTTC.

In its sample, this clonotype was seen a few times. The gene calls are TRBV12-3 or TRBV12-4 and TRBJ1-5, with TRBD1 identical over 10 bases. With V trimmed by 2 bases and J by 7 bases, 8 bases remained unmatched. The CDR3 runs to 16 residues. DNA for the CDR3: TGTGCCAGCAGTTTAAGGGGGACAGGGGCGGGACAGCCCCAGCATTTT. Residues: CASSLRGTGAGQPQHF.

J is TRBJ2-2 and V is TRBV12-3 or TRBV12-4, with D hard to call. Deletions cut 8 bases from V and 3 bases from J, with 13 bases between. This CDR3 spans 14 amino acids. Written as DNA, the CDR3 is TGTGCCAGCGAGAACCGAGTGGACACCGGGGAGCTGTTTTTT. Encoded protein: CASENRVDTGELFF.

The rearrangement links TRBV12-3 or TRBV12-4 to TRBJ2-3; 7 bases align to TRBD2. The CDR3 extends over 15 amino acids. V lost 2 bases, J lost 4 bases, and 6 bases stayed unmatched. The CDR3 spells CASSLYGGGADTQYF. The CDR3 region has the DNA TGTGCCAGCAGTTTATACGGGGGAGGGGCAGATACGCAGTATTTT.

This chain joins TRBV5-1 and TRBJ2-5; 10 nucleotides match TRBD1. The V gene's germline CDR1 is SGHRS and CDR2 YFSETQ. The CDR3 loop spans 16 amino acids. V dropped 3 bases and J dropped 11; count of bases not matched to a gene: 16. The CDR3 loop is CASSSKGQGITYEQYF. CDR3 nucleotide sequence: TGCGCCAGCAGCTCGAAGGGACAGGGGATTACCTATGAGCAGTACTTC.

J is TRBJ2-7 and V is TRBV20-1, with D unclear. The germline V gene encodes CDR1 DFQATT and CDR2 SNEGSKA (reference sequence). V was pared by 6 bases and J by 0 bases, with 12 bases between. The CDR3 contains 13 residues. CDR3 nucleotides: TGCAGTGCCTGCCCCGCTAGCTCCTACGAGCAGTACTTC. Translation: CSACPASSYEQYF.

This clonotype was observed a few times. This chain uses TRBV20-1 with TRBJ2-7, with 7 bases matching TRBD1. CDR3 length: 13 residues. Per germline, CDR1 DFQATT and CDR2 SNEGSKA (reference sequence). V shed 6 bases and J 3 bases; nucleotides not matched to a gene: 8. CDR3 residues: CSAEHRDSYEQYF. The CDR3 nucleotides are TGCAGTGCGGAACACCGGGACAGCTACGAGCAGTACTTC.

This clonotype was seen ten or more times. This chain links TRBV3-1 with TRBJ2-5, with TRBD1 as a possible D gene (5 bases). CDR3 length equals 14 residues. The germline V and J ends were trimmed by 0 bases and 2 bases, with 7 bases remaining between them. Germline CDR1 is LGHDT and CDR2 is YNNKEL (reference sequence). The CDR3 here is CASSQDRGQETQYF. DNA for the CDR3: TGTGCCAGCAGCCAAGATAGGGGACAAGAGACCCAGTACTTC.

The chain uses TRBV2 and TRBJ1-6; the D gene is possibly TRBD1 (6 bases). V was trimmed by 8 bases and J by 4 bases, leaving 9 bases between them. The V gene's germline CDR1 is SNHLY and CDR2 FYNNEI. CDR3 length equals 13 residues. The CDR3, as DNA: TGTGCCAGCCGGGACATATATAATTCACCCCTCCACTTT. Translating it yields CASRDIYNSPLHF.

The V call is TRBV5-1, the J call TRBJ2-1, with D hard to call. This CDR3 has 15 residues. Trimming took off 2 bases at V and 4 bases at J, with 13 bases between the two ends. Germline V gives CDR1 SGHRS, CDR2 YFSETQ. CDR3 region: CASSFVVEGYNEQFF. In DNA form, the CDR3 reads TGCGCCAGCAGCTTTGTGGTCGAAGGATACAATGAGCAGTTCTTC.

The J gene is TRBJ2-5, the V gene TRBV3-1, with 8 bases that match TRBD2. Losses at the gene ends were 1 base for V and 2 bases for J; bases not matched to a gene: 18. The CDR3 loop spans 20 amino acids. Germline lookup yields CDR1 LGHDT and CDR2 YNNKEL (reference sequence). The CDR3 spells CASSQAEREYVFGVQETQYF. Here the CDR3 DNA reads TGTGCCAGCAGCCAAGCTGAGCGGGAGTATGTTTTCGGGGTTCAAGAGACCCAGTACTTC.

V gene TRBV29-1 combines with J gene TRBJ2-3; possibly TRBD2 for D (5 bases). V gave up 4 bases and J gave up 0 bases, with 5 bases separating them. This CDR3 contains 12 residues. CDR1 is SQVTM, CDR2 ANQGSEA, per germline. CDR3 nucleotide sequence: TGCAGCGTTGGGACTAGCACAGATACGCAGTATTTT. The encoded protein is CSVGTSTDTQYF.

A remark on this clonotype: Being one base from a much bigger clone, this may be a read error. This sequence joins TRBV28 and TRBJ2-7, with D perhaps given as TRBD1 or TRBD2 (5 bases each). Germline V gives CDR1 MDHEN, CDR2 SYDVKM. The CDR3 length is 12 residues. Trimming cost V 7 bases and J 4 bases, with 11 bases left between them. CDR3 DNA: TGTGCCAGCAAAGAGGGGATTTACGAGCAGTACTTC. Residues: CASKEGIYEQYF. Combining the CDR3 with reference TRBV28 and TRBJ2-7 gives the whole variable domain DVKVTQSSRYLVKRTGEKVFLECVQDMDHENMFWYRQDPGLGLRLIYFSYDVKMKEKGDIPEGYSVSREKKERFSLILESASTNQTSMYLCASKEGIYEQYFGPGTRLTVT.

A few counts support this clonotype. The chain is built from TRBV6-1 and TRBJ1-4; a weak D match, TRBD1 (5 bases). The V gene lost 7 bases and the J gene lost 3 bases, with 18 bases spanning the gap. Looked up from germline, CDR1 is MNHNS and CDR2 is SASEGT. CDR3 size: 16 residues. CDR3 sequence (DNA): TGTGCCAGCACCGAACGGAGCAGGGTTGCTAATGAAAAACTGTTTTTT. It yields the protein CASTERSRVANEKLFF.

V is TRBV7-9 and J is TRBJ1-1; D remains ambiguous. The CDR3 is made up of 15 amino acids. Trimming cost V 2 bases and J 4 bases, with 14 bases left between them. CDR1 and CDR2 from the germline V gene are SEHNR and FQNEAQ (reference sequence). This CDR3 reads CASSLRKGGSTEAFF. CDR3 sequence (DNA): TGTGCCAGCAGCTTACGAAAGGGTGGGAGCACTGAAGCTTTCTTT.

The chain carries TRBV4-1 and TRBJ1-2; D gene unclear. CDR3 length: 15 residues. The germline CDR1 and CDR2 sequences are MGHRA and YSYEKL. With 1 base removed from V and 4 bases from J, the gap between germline ends came to 13 bases. The CDR3 DNA follows: TGCGCCAGCAGCCAAGTCATGCCGGGTTCCTATGGCTACACCTTC. Translating gives CASSQVMPGSYGYTF.

The chain is built from TRBV6-1 and TRBJ1-4; TRBD1 matches 7 bases. Per the germline V gene, CDR1 is MNHNS and CDR2 is SASEGT. The V gene end was trimmed by 5 bases and the J gene end by 8 bases; junction bases not matched to a gene: 8. This CDR3 contains 14 residues. The CDR3 is CASSFDRAREKLFF. DNA of the CDR3: TGTGCCAGCAGTTTCGACAGGGCGAGGGAAAAACTGTTTTTT.

In this sample, this clonotype turned up many times. The CDR3 sequence is CASNLAYSYEQYF. In nucleotides, the CDR3 is TGTGCCAGCAATTTGGCCTACTCCTACGAGCAGTACTTC. The V gene is TRBV28, the J gene TRBJ2-7; D is unclear. V lost 7 bases and J 0 bases, leaving 10 bases between the germline ends. The CDR3 runs to 13 residues. CDR1 is MDHEN, CDR2 SYDVKM, per germline. The full variable domain, in which reference TRBV28 and TRBJ2-7 provide the parts outside the CDR3, is DVKVTQSSRYLVKRTGEKVFLECVQDMDHENMFWYRQDPGLGLRLIYFSYDVKMKEKGDIPEGYSVSREKKERFSLILESASTNQTSMYLCASNLAYSYEQYFGPGTRLTVT.